One and the same sample provided the 14 T cell receptor beta chains below, sequenced in a study of blood T cell repertoires in COVID-19. The data were produced by immunoSEQ multiplex PCR, yet TCRdb's version contains in-frame clones alone and is incomplete. The sample holds about 220,000 clones, around 83% seen once. Sequenced: peripheral blood. The source is a middle-aged man who had recovered from COVID-19.

The genes are TRBV2 and TRBJ2-1; D perhaps matches TRBD2 (5 bases). Trimming pared 5 bases from V and 4 bases from J, leaving 12 bases between. Per the germline V gene, CDR1 is SNHLY and CDR2 is FYNNEI. This CDR3 region has 14 residues. DNA of the CDR3: TGTGCCAGCAGTTTTGCGGGTGGGTACAATGAGCAGTTCTTC. Translation: CASSFAGGYNEQFF.

This rearrangement joins TRBV2 to TRBJ1-4; 7 bases align to TRBD1. CDR1 and CDR2 (germline): SNHLY, FYNNEI. J was trimmed by 3 bases and V by 6 bases; bases with no gene match: 4. The CDR3 runs to 14 residues. CDR3 loop: CASSRDSPNEKLFF. CDR3 nucleotides: TGTGCCAGCAGCCGGGACAGTCCTAATGAAAAACTGTTTTTT.

V and J are TRBV13 and TRBJ2-1, with 7 bases that match TRBD2. CDR3 length: 14 residues. The germline gives CDR1 PRHDT, CDR2 FYEKMQ (reference sequence). V shed 7 bases, J shed 7 bases, and the junction held 10 bases outside the gene matches. This CDR3 reads CASILGGVGNEQFF. As DNA, the CDR3 is TGTGCCAGCATCCTGGGGGGGGTTGGTAATGAGCAGTTCTTC.

V gene TRBV7-2 combines with J gene TRBJ2-2, with 8 bases aligning to TRBD2. The CDR3 consists of 17 residues. Trimming removed 4 bases from V and 2 bases from J; junction bases left unmatched: 9. CDR1 is SGHTA and CDR2 is FQGNSA in the germline V gene. The CDR3 loop is CASSSRTSYLNTGELFF. For the CDR3, the DNA is TGTGCCAGCAGCTCCCGGACTAGCTACCTTAACACCGGGGAGCTGTTTTTT.

This clone occurred a few times. V gene TRBV9 combines with J gene TRBJ1-6; 11 positions match TRBD1. V lost 4 bases, J lost 14 bases, and 8 bases stayed unmatched. Germline CDR1 reads SGDLS; CDR2 reads YYNGEE. This CDR3 has 14 residues. The CDR3 nucleotides read TGTGCCAGCAGCCCGGGACAGGGGGAAGGGGCCCTCCACTTT. It is translated as CASSPGQGEGALHF.

This chain links TRBV27 with TRBJ2-7; D is possibly TRBD1 (7 bases). The V and J ends lost 3 bases and 4 bases respectively, with 25 bases between them. CDR1 is MNHEY and CDR2 is SMNVEV in the germline V gene (reference sequence). The CDR3 is 18 residues long. The CDR3 DNA reads as TGTGCCAGCAGTTTGTATCCCCCTACCGGAGGGGGCGGGTACGAGCAGTACTTC. Translating it yields CASSLYPPTGGGGYEQYF.

The chain has TRBV28 and TRBJ2-7; D might be TRBD2 (6 bases). V gave up 2 bases and J gave up 3 bases, with 11 bases separating them. Per germline, CDR1 MDHEN and CDR2 SYDVKM. This CDR3 comprises 14 residues. In DNA form, the CDR3 reads TGTGCCAGCAGTTTAGGCAGGAGGGGCTACGAGCAGTACTTC. Translating it yields CASSLGRRGYEQYF. The full variable domain, its missing parts supplied by reference TRBV28 and TRBJ2-7, is DVKVTQSSRYLVKRTGEKVFLECVQDMDHENMFWYRQDPGLGLRLIYFSYDVKMKEKGDIPEGYSVSREKKERFSLILESASTNQTSMYLCASSLGRRGYEQYFGPGTRLTVT.

The chain has TRBV15 and TRBJ1-4, with 8 bases identical to TRBD1. Germline V gene lookup returns CDR1 LNHNV and CDR2 YYDKDF (reference sequence). V lost 0 bases to trimming and J lost 0 bases; unmatched junction nucleotides: 15. The CDR3 spans 21 residues. The CDR3 region is CATSRDPFLDRGSPTNEKLFF. The CDR3 DNA sequence: TGTGCCACCAGCAGAGATCCCTTTCTCGACAGGGGATCGCCAACTAATGAAAAACTGTTTTTT.

This chain joins TRBV11-2 and TRBJ2-5; possibly TRBD1 for D (5 bases). CDR1 and CDR2 from the germline V gene are SGHAT and FQNNGV. With 5 bases removed from V and 1 base from J, the gap between germline ends came to 14 bases. The CDR3 has 15 amino acids. The CDR3 bases are TGTGCCAGCAGCCGGAGACAGAAGGCCCAAGAGACCCAGTACTTC. Its translation: CASSRRQKAQETQYF.

This sequence joins TRBV2 and TRBJ1-6; a possible D gene is TRBD1 (5 bases). From germline, CDR1 is SNHLY and CDR2 FYNNEI. The CDR3 is made up of 13 amino acids. Trimming left V 5 bases short and J 7 bases short, with 9 bases between. CDR3 nucleotide sequence: TGTGCCAGCAGTCAAAACAGGAATTCACCCCTCCACTTT. Translated: CASSQNRNSPLHF. The variable domain in full, completed from reference TRBV2 and TRBJ1-6, reads EPEVTQTPSHQVTQMGQEVILRCVPISNHLYFYWYRQILGQKVEFLVSFYNNEISEKSEIFDDQFSVERPDGSNFTLKIRSTKLEDSAMYFCASSQNRNSPLHFGNGTRLTVT.

The chain uses TRBV2 and TRBJ2-1; 11 positions agree with TRBD1. Germline V gene data show CDR1 as SNHLY and CDR2 as FYNNEI. V was pared by 10 bases and J by 6 bases, with 8 bases of the junction left unmatched. The CDR3 loop spans 14 amino acids. The CDR3 protein is CAIRGTGGFNEQFF. The CDR3 DNA sequence: TGTGCCATTCGAGGGACAGGGGGGTTCAATGAGCAGTTCTTC.

V and J are TRBV5-5 and TRBJ2-7; a weak D match, TRBD2 (5 bases). Germline-derived CDR1 and CDR2 are SGHKS and YYEKEE (reference sequence). Trimming removed 0 bases at V and 4 bases at J, with 8 bases between. The CDR3 extends over 13 amino acids. The CDR3 spells CASSLERVYEQYF. CDR3 DNA: TGTGCCAGCAGCTTGGAGAGGGTATACGAGCAGTACTTC.

The chain links TRBV3-1 (or the pseudogene TRBV3-2) to TRBJ2-2; D not resolved. The CDR3 is 11 residues long. The V and J ends lost 5 bases and 5 bases respectively, with 3 bases between them. CDR1 and CDR2 from the germline V gene are LGHDT and YNNKEL (reference sequence). The CDR3 DNA follows: TGTGCCAGCAGCATAACCGGGGAGCTGTTTTTT. It specifies CASSITGELFF.

V is TRBV28 and J is TRBJ2-1, with 10 bases fitting TRBD2. This CDR3 is built from 18 residues. J lost 0 bases, V lost 1 base, and 6 bases had no gene match. Germline CDR1 MDHEN, CDR2 SYDVKM. The CDR3 loop is CASSLLGLAGASYNEQFF. The CDR3 coding sequence is TGTGCCAGCAGTTTATTAGGGCTAGCGGGGGCCTCCTACAATGAGCAGTTCTTC. Filled out from reference TRBV28 and TRBJ2-1, the complete variable domain reads DVKVTQSSRYLVKRTGEKVFLECVQDMDHENMFWYRQDPGLGLRLIYFSYDVKMKEKGDIPEGYSVSREKKERFSLILESASTNQTSMYLCASSLLGLAGASYNEQFFGPGTRLTVL.